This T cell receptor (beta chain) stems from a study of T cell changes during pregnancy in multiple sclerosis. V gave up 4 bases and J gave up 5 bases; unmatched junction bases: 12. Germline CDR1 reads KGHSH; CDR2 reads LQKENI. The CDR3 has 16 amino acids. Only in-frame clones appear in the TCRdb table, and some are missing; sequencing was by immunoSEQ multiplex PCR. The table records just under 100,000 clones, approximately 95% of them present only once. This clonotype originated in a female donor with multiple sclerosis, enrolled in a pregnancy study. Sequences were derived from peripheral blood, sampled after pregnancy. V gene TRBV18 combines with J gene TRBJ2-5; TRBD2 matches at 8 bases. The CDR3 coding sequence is TGTGCCAGCTCACGAGAGAAAGGACTAGCTGGGGAGACCCAGTACTTC. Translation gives CASSREKGLAGETQYF.